This entry is about one T cell receptor (beta chain). The antigen this receptor binds is unknown. Base qualities are not at hand, and no much larger clone is one base apart. The same CDR3 also results from other DNA sequences found in this sample. Libraries were prepared through the immunoSEQ multiplex PCR assay. RNA was extracted from all samples and reverse transcribed into cDNA, which served as template for TCR sequencing. SuperScript III was used for first-strand cDNA synthesis, primed with a 2:1 mix of oligo-dT and random hexamers. A synthetic immune receptor repertoire was used to gauge amplification bias, and whatever bias remained was removed computationally. In the authors' own workflow: Raw reads were preprocessed to remove errors, and CDR3 was defined by IMGT conventions from the conserved cysteine to phenylalanine. Clonality was computed by normalizing Shannon entropy by log2 of the number of productive unique TCRs and subtracting the result from 1. Whether scalp clones were CD4 or CD8 was inferred by matching scalp TCRbeta sequences against CD4 and CD8 repertoires sorted from blood. TCRdb's version of the immuneACCESS table is confined to in-frame rearrangements and falls short of the full clone set. An unresolved V gene accounts for under half of the shortfall where checked; the remainder is of unknown origin. The V and J calls and clone size were taken over from that table, and D and trimming were inferred from the DNA. This sample comprises approximately 170,000 clones, 55% to 70% of them detected only once. About 0.69% of the sample is taken by the ten largest.

The label giving this sample's time point can be read as: four to five weeks on oral tofacitinib. Read against the paper, the sample's treatment or condition label means: oral pan-JAK inhibitor, 5-10 mg twice daily. From alopecia areata patients, peripheral blood was collected along with lesional scalp punch biopsies. PBMCs were separated by density centrifugation and stained for CD3, CD4 and CD8, after which CD4+ and CD8+ T cells were sorted on a FACSAria. Taken from cysteine to phenylalanine, the CDR3 has 11 residues. The read is trimmed to its CDR3 DNA, 33 bases read in frame from base 1. The trim is 5 bases for V and 5 bases for J, with a gap of 6 bases between the germline ends. CDR1 SNHLY and CDR2 FYNNEI were looked up in the germline V gene. This entry belongs to a study of CD8+ T cells in alopecia areata (dated by TCRdb to the late 2010s). About the investigation overall: The treated patients, all with moderate-to-severe alopecia areata, were enrolled in an open-label pilot trial of oral tofacitinib given at 5 to 10 mg twice daily. Tofacitinib was given for 6 to 18 months, followed by 6 months of follow-up off drug to assess delayed response and recurrence. The SALT score, which quantifies the percentage of affected scalp surface area, was used to measure disease severity in treated patients. High-throughput TCRbeta sequencing was used to examine T cell clonal expansion in alopecia areata in both the C3H/HeJ mouse model and human patients. On the human side, TCRbeta sequencing was run on scalp tissue and on sorted CD4+ and CD8+ peripheral blood T cells from healthy controls and from alopecia areata patients with either patchy or totalis/universalis disease. Biopsies were taken from tofacitinib-treated patients at baseline and again at 4 and 24 weeks into treatment, and several of those patients also had a later scalp biopsy. Scalp clonality was compared across normal scalp (n=4), patchy alopecia areata scalp (n=8), and alopecia totalis/universalis scalp (n=8). The RNA source kit depended on sample type: the PAXgene miRNA kit for fixed scalp, the miRNeasy kit for PBMCs, and the RNeasy kit for mouse skin. TCRbeta CDR3 regions were amplified by immunoSEQ multiplex PCR with 35 Vbeta forward and 13 Jbeta reverse primers. The study at large found these results: Compared with normal scalp, lesional scalp had higher clonality and more expanded CD8+ clones, particularly in alopecia totalis/universalis, a pattern that suggests antigenic drive. Tofacitinib significantly decreased scalp clonality and the number of expanded CD8+ clones among the top 100 scalp clones. Because the treated cohort was small and had just a single nonresponder, larger studies are needed to establish links between baseline CD8+ expansion and response. Scalp TCR repertoire analysis is complicated because resident alphabeta T cells in normal human skin are also sequenced, whereas mouse skin is dominated by gammadelta T cells. Shared TCR sequences between patients were less evident than in mice, which may be partly attributable to HLA diversity in the patient population. Many expanded lesional clones were found to persist in scalp and blood during tofacitinib treatment, and relapse after treatment cessation may be partly explained by this persistence.

The rearrangement combines TRBV2 with TRBJ2-5, with TRBD1 as a weak D call on 5 bases. The material was CD4+ T cells sorted from blood, obtained at week 4, from a patient treated with tofacitinib. The clonotype was recovered from a human donor with alopecia areata. Here is the DNA: TGTGCCAGCAGTAGGGGCGAGACCCAGTACTTC. Translated, this is CASSRGETQYF.